This T cell receptor (beta chain) was retrieved from a study of T-cell reconstitution after alpha-beta-depleted transplantation in children. Study-wide results and caveats: Diversity of TCRbeta at day 60 was high in some patients, arising from surviving recipient T cells and thymic progenitors.

Molecular barcoding with unique molecular identifiers was used for the TCRbeta library. Via MiXCR, TCRdb re-called the PCR reads, giving one row per CDR3 protein. The sample comprises approximately 500,000 distinct CDR3 sequences, 27% of which are singletons, and 30% to 45% rests with the top ten. A few counts support this clonotype. Its antigen is not identified. Here the sequenced sample was PBMCs, taken before TCRalphabeta/CD19-depleted stem cell transplant. The receptor's source is a boy under two years old with Wiskott-Aldrich syndrome, due to receive a stem cell transplant.

The CDR3 region has the DNA TGTGCCAGCAGTTTATCCGCGGACACCAATTCCTACGAGCAGTACTTC. It codes for CASSLSADTNSYEQYF. The V and J genes are TRBV28 and TRBJ2-7, with a tentative D call TRBD1 (5 bases). Germline lookup yields CDR1 MDHEN and CDR2 SYDVKM. V lost 1 base, J lost 1 base, and 14 bases lay in between. The CDR3 has 16 residues.